These 31 T cell receptor beta chains came from one sample sequenced in a study of T cells in Graves' hyperthyroidism and ophthalmopathy. There were TCR beta CDR3 regions amplified from RNA transcripts. The HTBI set primed first-round TCR CDR3 RT-PCR. TCRdb analysed the multiplex PCR reads with MiXCR anew, one entry per CDR3 protein. The table includes 75,000 to 100,000 distinct CDR3 sequences, roughly half detected once. The source material was blood. Receptor source: a woman aged 40 to 50 with Graves' hyperthyroidism.

The V and J genes are TRBV9 and TRBJ1-1; TRBD1 aligns across 7 bases. The ends lost 3 bases at V and 11 bases at J; junction bases unmatched: 7. The CDR3 loop spans 12 amino acids. Germline CDR1 and CDR2: SGDLS and YYNGEE. The CDR3 DNA reads TGTGCCAGCAGCGGAGGACAGGAGGAGGCTTTCTTT. Its protein is CASSGGQEEAFF.

CDR3 coding DNA: TGTGCCAGCAGCTTAGGTGGGAAAGAGACCCAGTACTTC. It is translated as CASSLGGKETQYF. The rearrangement uses TRBV7-9 and TRBJ2-5; D is ambiguous. The CDR3 loop spans 13 amino acids. Germline V gene data show CDR1 as SEHNR and CDR2 as FQNEAQ (reference sequence). Trimming cost V 1 base and J 3 bases, with 6 bases left between them.

This chain uses TRBV19 with TRBJ1-5; 7 bases are shared with TRBD1. The CDR3 is made up of 13 amino acids. Losses at the gene ends were 8 bases for V and 7 bases for J; bases not matched to a gene: 8. Germline V lookup: CDR1 LNHDA, CDR2 SQIVND (reference sequence). The CDR3 region is CASVGRGQQPQHF. CDR3 bases: TGTGCCAGTGTCGGAAGGGGGCAACAGCCCCAGCATTTT. Drawing the rest from reference TRBV19 and TRBJ1-5, the complete variable domain is DGGITQSPKYLFRKEGQNVTLSCEQNLNHDAMYWYRQDPGQGLRLIYYSQIVNDFQKGDIAEGYSVSREKKESFPLTVTSAQKNPTAFYLCASVGRGQQPQHFGDGTRLSIL.

The chain uses TRBV15 and TRBJ1-3, with D possibly matching TRBD1 (5 bases). The germline V gene encodes CDR1 LNHNV and CDR2 YYDKDF (reference sequence). This CDR3 region has 17 residues. Trimming shortened V by 3 bases and J by 7 bases, and 22 bases separated the two germline ends. This CDR3 reads CATSSLPGTTLGNTIYF. The CDR3 nucleotides read TGTGCCACCAGCAGTTTACCGGGGACTACCCTAGGGAACACCATATATTTT.

The V and J genes are TRBV7-8 and TRBJ1-1; D perhaps matches TRBD1 (5 bases). Germline V gene data show CDR1 as SGHVS and CDR2 as FQNEAQ. There are 16 residues in the CDR3. With 7 bases removed from V and 5 bases from J, the gap between germline ends came to 23 bases. This chain's CDR3 is CASTDEMGQRSTEAFF. For the CDR3, the DNA is TGTGCCAGCACCGACGAAATGGGGCAGCGGTCAACTGAAGCTTTCTTT.

This clonotype was seen many times. This sequence joins TRBV9 and TRBJ2-3; unclear D gene. CDR3 size: 15 residues. Trimming took off 0 bases at V and 0 bases at J, with 8 bases between the two ends. Germline values: CDR1 SGDLS, CDR2 YYNGEE. CDR3 coding DNA: TGTGCCAGCAGCGTAGAGGTCGCTAGCACAGATACGCAGTATTTT. Translation: CASSVEVASTDTQYF.

The chain has TRBV15 and TRBJ2-5; 7 nucleotides agree with TRBD2. The CDR3 length is 15 residues. Germline-derived CDR1 and CDR2 are LNHNV and YYDKDF (reference sequence). J was trimmed by 5 bases and V by 1 base; bases with no gene match: 7. The CDR3 coding sequence is TGTGCCACCAGCAGAGCCAGCAGCGGGGCGGAGACCCAGTACTTC. Protein product: CATSRASSGAETQYF.

J is TRBJ2-7 and V is TRBV29-1, with no clear D. CDR1 and CDR2 from the germline V gene are SQVTM and ANQGSEA. Deletions cut 8 bases from V and 2 bases from J, with 7 bases between. The CDR3 runs 10 residues. The CDR3 loop reads CSRLPYEQYF. The CDR3 DNA follows: TGCAGCCGATTGCCCTACGAGCAGTACTTC.

This clonotype was seen repeatedly, ten times or more. The genes are TRBV19 and TRBJ1-2, with 8 bases identical to TRBD1. The ends lost 7 bases at V and 2 bases at J; junction bases unmatched: 6. This CDR3 contains 14 residues. From germline, CDR1 is LNHDA and CDR2 SQIVND (reference sequence). The CDR3 reads CASTQTGENYGYTF. The CDR3 DNA sequence: TGTGCCAGTACCCAGACAGGGGAGAACTATGGCTACACCTTC.

This clonotype was observed at least ten times. V and J are TRBV2 and TRBJ1-1; weak D call: TRBD1 (5 bases). This CDR3 is 15 amino acids long. Germline CDR1 and CDR2: SNHLY and FYNNEI. Trimming took off 2 bases at V and 2 bases at J, with 12 bases between the two ends. DNA for the CDR3: TGTGCCAGCAGTGAACTAGCGGGGGGAAACACTGAAGCTTTCTTT. Encoded protein: CASSELAGGNTEAFF.

The rearrangement joins TRBV7-8 to TRBJ1-1; TRBD1 agrees at 7 bases. The CDR3 length is 14 residues. Germline V gene data show CDR1 as SGHVS and CDR2 as FQNEAQ. Trimming cost V 5 bases and J 1 base; bases outside gene matches: 4. In DNA, the CDR3 is TGTGCCAGCAGCCAAGGGGGCCGGAACACTGAAGCTTTCTTT. It codes for CASSQGGRNTEAFF.

This chain joins TRBV25-1 and TRBJ1-1, with 10 nucleotides matching TRBD1. V trimming: 4 bases; J trimming: 0 bases; junction bases outside the gene matches: 2. The CDR3 spans 15 residues. CDR1 MGHDK and CDR2 SYGVNS come from the germline V gene. The CDR3 loop reads CASSADRGMNTEAFF. The CDR3 region has the DNA TGTGCCAGCAGTGCGGACAGGGGGATGAACACTGAAGCTTTCTTT.

CDR3 sequence: CASSERGELFF. CDR3 nucleotide sequence: TGTGCCAGCAGTGAACGCGGGGAGCTGTTTTTT. V and J are TRBV2 and TRBJ2-2; no clear D. Germline V gene data show CDR1 as SNHLY and CDR2 as FYNNEI. The CDR3 contains 11 residues. V was pared by 2 bases and J by 7 bases, with 2 bases between.

In this sample, this clonotype turned up many times. The chain uses TRBV20-1 and TRBJ1-5; D gene ambiguous. Looked up from germline, CDR1 is DFQATT and CDR2 is SNEGSKA (reference sequence). V was pared by 3 bases and J by 0 bases, with 6 bases between. The CDR3 extends over 13 amino acids. CDR3 in amino acids: CSARSYSNQPQHF. For the CDR3, the DNA is TGCAGTGCTAGGTCGTATAGCAATCAGCCCCAGCATTTT.

Regarding this clonotype: Sequence at one end of the junction differs from germline and may be a read error. The chain couples TRBV7-2 to TRBJ2-2; D may match TRBD1 or TRBD2 (6 bases each). The CDR3 loop spans 14 amino acids. Germline CDR1 is SGHTA and CDR2 is FQGNSA. The DNA for the CDR3 is TGTGCCAGCACCTTAGGGGGGTACACCGGGGAGCTGTTTTTT. Its translation is CASTLGGYTGELFF.

This rearrangement joins TRBV7-3 to TRBJ2-7; D remains ambiguous. Trimming took off 2 bases at V and 3 bases at J, with 38 bases between the two ends. Per the germline V gene, CDR1 is SGHTA and CDR2 is FQGTGA. The CDR3 is 23 residues long. The CDR3, as DNA: TGTGCCAGCAGCTTACGTATCTGCAGTGCCCTCCCCCGAGACTGGTCTGACGGCTACGAGCAGTACTTC. The encoded protein is CASSLRICSALPRDWSDGYEQYF.

This clonotype was seen ten or more times. The chain employs TRBV11-2 and TRBJ1-5; 10 bases line up with TRBD1. Germline V gene data show CDR1 as SGHAT and CDR2 as FQNNGV. This CDR3 contains 15 residues. Unmatched junction bases numbered 3, after V lost 1 base and J lost 6 bases. CDR3 in amino acids: CASSLGTGGSQPQHF. The CDR3 DNA sequence: TGTGCCAGCAGCTTAGGGACAGGGGGAAGTCAGCCCCAGCATTTT.

The chain links TRBV29-1 to TRBJ1-6; 8 nucleotides align to TRBD1. Germline V CDR1 and CDR2: SQVTM, ANQGSEA. Trimming removed 8 bases from V and 9 bases from J; junction bases left unmatched: 6. This CDR3 contains 12 residues. As DNA, the CDR3 is TGCAGCCCCGCAGGGGGCGGTTCACCCCTCCACTTT. Protein product: CSPAGGGSPLHF.

As to this clonotype: A read error is likely, as this CDR3 ends without the conserved phenylalanine or tryptophan. No DNA is shown, since the ends of the CDR3 on it are uncertain; the CDR3 is the one TCRdb lists. The V call is TRBV29-1, the J call TRBJ2-7; no DNA check was done on the table's D call, TRBD1. The CDR3 is 13 amino acids long, termini counted. Germline V gives CDR1 SQVTM, CDR2 ANQGSEA. The CDR3 sequence is CSVERDRGPTSST.

The rearrangement links TRBV20-1 to TRBJ1-4, with D possibly matching TRBD1 (5 bases). CDR1 and CDR2 (germline): DFQATT, SNEGSKA (reference sequence). This CDR3 region has 15 residues. V dropped 1 base and J dropped 3 bases, with 12 bases sitting between them. The chain's CDR3 is CSARALGEANEKLFF. The DNA of the CDR3 is TGCAGTGCTAGAGCACTGGGGGAGGCTAATGAAAAACTGTTTTTT.

V usage is TRBV20-1 and J usage is TRBJ1-3; weak D call: TRBD1 (5 bases). With 6 bases removed from V and 3 bases from J, the gap between germline ends came to 18 bases. This CDR3 region has 15 residues. Germline CDR1 DFQATT, CDR2 SNEGSKA (reference sequence). The CDR3: CSATGLAGLGNTIYF. CDR3 DNA: TGCAGTGCGACGGGACTAGCGGGGCTTGGAAACACCATATATTTT.

Ten or more counts support this clonotype. This chain links TRBV20-1 with TRBJ1-4; TRBD1 might be the D (5 bases). CDR1 and CDR2 (germline): DFQATT, SNEGSKA (reference sequence). V lost 0 bases and J 6 bases, leaving 11 bases between the germline ends. The CDR3 runs 14 residues. The chain's CDR3 is CSARDQRGDEKLFF. The CDR3 region has the DNA TGCAGTGCTAGAGACCAGCGGGGCGATGAAAAACTGTTTTTT.

This clonotype appeared many times. This rearrangement joins TRBV20-1 to TRBJ2-7; D perhaps matches TRBD1 (6 bases). Per the germline V gene, CDR1 is DFQATT and CDR2 is SNEGSKA (reference sequence). The CDR3 contains 13 residues. V lost 1 base and J 1 base, leaving 8 bases between the germline ends. Here the CDR3 reads CSARGGGSYEQYF. CDR3 sequence (DNA): TGCAGTGCTAGAGGAGGGGGTTCCTACGAGCAGTACTTC.

The chain combines TRBV11-2 with TRBJ2-5; 9 bases align to TRBD2. This CDR3 is built from 16 residues. The germline V gene encodes CDR1 SGHAT and CDR2 FQNNGV. Trimming removed 5 bases from V and 5 bases from J; junction bases left unmatched: 12. The CDR3: CASSLNIKREVETQYF. DNA for the CDR3: TGTGCCAGCAGCCTAAATATCAAGCGGGAGGTGGAGACCCAGTACTTC.

This clonotype is judged medium-sized. The chain carries TRBV24-1 and TRBJ2-7; D gene ambiguous. CDR3 length equals 14 residues. Looked up from germline, CDR1 is KGHDR and CDR2 is SFDVKD. V was shortened by 0 bases and J by 2 bases, with 7 bases between the two germline ends. The CDR3 bases are TGTGCCACCAGTGATTTGGCTATCCCCTACGAGCAGTACTTC. The encoded protein is CATSDLAIPYEQYF.

This rearrangement joins TRBV24-1 to TRBJ2-7, with 10 bases fitting TRBD2. The ends lost 8 bases at V and 3 bases at J; junction bases unmatched: 18. The CDR3 is made up of 18 amino acids. Germline CDR1 reads KGHDR; CDR2 reads SFDVKD. The CDR3, as DNA: TGTGCCACCAATACCACCGGGACTAGCGACAATTTATTCTACGAGCAGTACTTC. This translates into CATNTTGTSDNLFYEQYF.

The genes are TRBV5-1 and TRBJ1-5; 7 bases are a match to TRBD1. The germline CDR1 and CDR2 sequences are SGHRS and YFSETQ. The CDR3 sequence is 13 residues long. The ends lost 2 bases at V and 7 bases at J; junction bases unmatched: 3. The CDR3 region is CASSFQGGQPQHF. In DNA, the CDR3 is TGCGCCAGCAGCTTCCAGGGGGGACAGCCCCAGCATTTT. Based on the CDR3 plus reference TRBV5-1 and TRBJ1-5, the full variable domain is KAGVTQTPRYLIKTRGQQVTLSCSPISGHRSVSWYQQTPGQGLQFLFEYFSETQRNKGNFPGRFSGRQFSNSRSEMNVSTLELGDSALYLCASSFQGGQPQHFGDGTRLSIL.

This clonotype was seen at least ten times. The rearrangement joins TRBV20-1 to TRBJ1-3; 8 bases map to TRBD1. Trimming removed 1 base from V and 2 bases from J; junction bases left unmatched: 13. Germline assignment: CDR1 DFQATT and CDR2 SNEGSKA (reference sequence). This CDR3 spans 18 amino acids. CDR3 protein: CSARGGDRRHQAGNTIYF. The CDR3 DNA sequence: TGCAGTGCTAGAGGGGGGGACAGGAGGCATCAAGCTGGAAACACCATATATTTT.

In this sample, this clonotype turned up once. One junction end does not reproduce the germline sequence, and a read error may be involved. The chain carries TRBV7-6 and TRBJ1-5; D ambiguous. Germline values: CDR1 SGHVS, CDR2 FNYEAQ. This CDR3 has 15 residues. The CDR3 is CASTLGPGAHQPQHF. In nucleotides, the CDR3 is TGTGCCAGCACCTTAGGGCCAGGAGCGCATCAGCCCCAGCATTTT.

DNA of the CDR3: TGTGCCAGCAGCGAGGGGGGGCCGGACTATGGCTACACCTTC. It codes for CASSEGGPDYGYTF. The chain has TRBV9 and TRBJ1-2; tentative D call: TRBD1 (6 bases). Germline CDR1 and CDR2: SGDLS and YYNGEE. The V end lost 3 bases, the J end lost 3 bases, and 12 bases lay between the germline ends. There are 14 residues in the CDR3.

About this clonotype itself: One end of the junction varies from germline; a read error may be responsible. The chain carries TRBV25-1 and TRBJ1-1, with D unresolved. The CDR3 is 15 residues long. Germline-derived CDR1 and CDR2 are MGHDK and SYGVNS. The CDR3 is CASSEWRLSRTEALF. In DNA form, the CDR3 reads TGCGCCAGCAGTGAATGGAGGCTAAGTAGGACTGAGGCTCTCTTT.